The entry below describes one T cell receptor beta chain. Only in-frame clones appear in the TCRdb table, and some are missing; sequencing was by immunoSEQ multiplex PCR. This sample yields roughly 160,000 clones, of which about four fifths are seen a single time; approximately 14% belongs to the top ten. The data were obtained in a study of blood T cell repertoires in COVID-19. Background on the study: COVID-19 samples from acute and convalescent phases originated in the United States, Italy and Spain. Sample material is recorded as cDNA or gDNA derived from T cells, B-cell-depleted T cells, or PBMCs.

Trimming took off 5 bases at V and 3 bases at J, with 14 bases between the two ends. There are 14 residues in the CDR3. The germline V gene has CDR1 SGHRS and CDR2 YFSETQ. The chain links TRBV5-1 to TRBJ2-5; D not resolved. The receptor's source is a man between 18 and 35 years old with active or convalescent COVID-19. The specimen sequenced was peripheral blood. CDR3 region: CASSYGSAKETQYF. The DNA of the CDR3 is TGCGCCAGCAGTTACGGTTCTGCGAAAGAGACCCAGTACTTC.